These T cell receptor beta chains were read from a single sample in a study of cytomegalovirus exposure and HLA in healthy donors. This table comes from immunoSEQ multiplex PCR, and its TCRdb copy is limited to in-frame clones, with some not included. The sample yields about 100,000 clones, 75% to 90% seen once. Sequencing was performed on PBMCs. All receptors come from a man in his forties in good health and CMV-seronegative. Both conserved end residues are part of each CDR3. Each record gives: J gene, clone size, D gene, V gene, CDR3 DNA, CDR3 protein. A D gene is named only where the DNA matches it firmly. Clone size is stated in some rows and not others, as once, few, many or a class when expanded.

j_call: TRBJ1-2
clone_size: .
d_call: .
v_call: TRBV5-4
cdr3_nt: TGTGCCAGCAGCTTGGATCGGACACCGTATGGCTACACCTTC
cdr3_aa: CASSLDRTPYGYTF

j_call: TRBJ2-7
clone_size: .
d_call: .
v_call: TRBV7-6
cdr3_nt: TGTGCCAGCAGCTTAGGGGGCCAGTGGGGCCTCTCCTACGAGCAGTACTTC
cdr3_aa: CASSLGGQWGLSYEQYF

j_call: TRBJ1-1
clone_size: few
d_call: TRBD1
v_call: TRBV14
cdr3_nt: TGTGCCAGCAGCCAAGTTCGTTTTAGGACAGGCCGCACTGAAGCTTTCTTT
cdr3_aa: CASSQVRFRTGRTEAFF

j_call: TRBJ1-3
clone_size: .
d_call: TRBD1
v_call: TRBV6-1
cdr3_nt: TGTGCCAGCAGTGCGCCGACAGGGTCCGGCTCTGGAAACACCATATATTTT
cdr3_aa: CASSAPTGSGSGNTIYF

j_call: TRBJ1-2
clone_size: .
d_call: .
v_call: TRBV6-4
cdr3_nt: TGTGCCAGCAGCCGGGGTCTTAACTATGGCTACACCTTC
cdr3_aa: CASSRGLNYGYTF

j_call: TRBJ1-2
clone_size: .
d_call: .
v_call: TRBV7-9
cdr3_nt: TGTTCCAGCAGCCCAGGGCAATGGTGGTACACCTTC
cdr3_aa: CSSSPGQWWYTF

j_call: TRBJ2-4
clone_size: .
d_call: TRBD2
v_call: TRBV10-2
cdr3_nt: TGCGCCAGCAGTGAGTCGCGGGAGCGAGTCAAAAACATTCAGTACTTC
cdr3_aa: CASSESRERVKNIQYF

j_call: TRBJ2-3
clone_size: .
d_call: TRBD2
v_call: TRBV2
cdr3_nt: TGTGCCAGCAGGCGAGGACTAGCGGTCGGGGGGACAGATACGCAGTATTTT
cdr3_aa: CASRRGLAVGGTDTQYF

j_call: TRBJ2-2
clone_size: .
d_call: TRBD2
v_call: TRBV6-7
cdr3_nt: TGTGCCAGCAGTTACCGGACTAGCGGGGGGGAAACCGGGGAGCTGTTTTTT
cdr3_aa: CASSYRTSGGETGELFF

j_call: TRBJ1-6
clone_size: .
d_call: .
v_call: TRBV27
cdr3_nt: TGTGCCAGCAGTTCAGGTCCCGGGAAAGGGGGTTCACCCCTCCACTTT
cdr3_aa: CASSSGPGKGGSPLHF

j_call: TRBJ1-5
clone_size: once
d_call: TRBD1
v_call: TRBV18
cdr3_nt: TGTGCCAGCTCAACCACAGGGGGCGGTAATCAGCCCCAGCATTTT
cdr3_aa: CASSTTGGGNQPQHF

j_call: TRBJ1-6
clone_size: .
d_call: .
v_call: TRBV30
cdr3_nt: TGTGCCTGGAGTTTGATGACAGGATGGGCTGATTCACCCCTCCACTTT
cdr3_aa: CAWSLMTGWADSPLHF

j_call: TRBJ2-1
clone_size: few
d_call: TRBD2
v_call: TRBV5-6
cdr3_nt: TGTGCCAGCAGCTTGGCGGCGGGGGGGCCTCGCTATGAGCAGTTCTTC
cdr3_aa: CASSLAAGGPRYEQFF

j_call: TRBJ2-1
clone_size: few
d_call: TRBD2
v_call: TRBV7-3
cdr3_nt: TGTGCCAGCAGTTTCGAGGGACTAGCCGGGAATGAGCAGTTCTTC
cdr3_aa: CASSFEGLAGNEQFF

j_call: TRBJ2-5
clone_size: .
d_call: TRBD2
v_call: TRBV9
cdr3_nt: TGTGCCAGCAGCCCTGTAGCGGGGATGTGGGAGACCCAGTACTTC
cdr3_aa: CASSPVAGMWETQYF

j_call: TRBJ1-2
clone_size: .
d_call: TRBD1
v_call: TRBV6-1
cdr3_nt: TGTGCCAGCAGGACAGGGATCAACCCTAACTATGGCTACACCTTC
cdr3_aa: CASRTGINPNYGYTF

j_call: TRBJ2-5
clone_size: .
d_call: TRBD2
v_call: TRBV19
cdr3_nt: TGTGCCAGTAGTACGGCGACTAGCGGGGGCCGGGAGACCCAGTACTTC
cdr3_aa: CASSTATSGGRETQYF

j_call: TRBJ1-1
clone_size: .
d_call: .
v_call: TRBV9
cdr3_nt: TGTGCCAGCAGCGGTTTGGCAGGGAATGCGAACACTGAAGCTTTCTTT
cdr3_aa: CASSGLAGNANTEAFF

j_call: TRBJ1-2
clone_size: once
d_call: .
v_call: TRBV5-1
cdr3_nt: TGCGCCAGCAGCTGGGAGGGGGTTAACTATGGCTACACCTTC
cdr3_aa: CASSWEGVNYGYTF

j_call: TRBJ1-2
clone_size: .
d_call: .
v_call: TRBV4-1
cdr3_nt: TGCGCCAGCAGCCAAAACTTTGACAGAACCTATGGCTACACCTTC
cdr3_aa: CASSQNFDRTYGYTF

j_call: TRBJ2-1
clone_size: .
d_call: TRBD2
v_call: TRBV18
cdr3_nt: TGTGCCAGCTCCCAAAGCGGGATAAACAATGAGCAGTTCTTC
cdr3_aa: CASSQSGINNEQFF

j_call: TRBJ2-1
clone_size: .
d_call: .
v_call: TRBV19
cdr3_nt: TGTGCCAGTAGTATTCACTTTAACAATGAGCAGTTCTTC
cdr3_aa: CASSIHFNNEQFF